Below, one TCR beta chain is given with its context. This table comes from immunoSEQ multiplex PCR, and its TCRdb copy is limited to in-frame clones, with some not included. This sample yields around 69,000 clones, of which roughly 80% are seen a single time; approximately 0.7% belongs to the top ten. The data stem from a study of OX40 agonist ivuxolimab in advanced cancers. Study background: Dose-escalation patients had hepatocellular carcinoma, melanoma, renal cell or head and neck cancer.

Germline V lookup: CDR1 SGDLS, CDR2 YYNGEE. Deletions cut 4 bases from V and 1 base from J, with 10 bases between. The CDR3 consists of 14 residues. This chain joins TRBV9 and TRBJ2-3; D uncertain. Specimen: CD4+ or CD8+ T cells sorted from blood, collected in a trial of the OX40 agonist ivuxolimab. The clonotype comes from an adult with an advanced solid tumor such as melanoma, head and neck, liver or kidney cancer. The CDR3 nucleotides read TGTGCCAGCAGCAATCGAGAACGCACAGATACGCAGTATTTT. It codes for CASSNRERTDTQYF.